Given below is one T cell receptor (beta chain) in context. Its matching antigen is unknown. This beta chain came through as a stray read in a library set up for alpha chains, and its size says little. The data stem from a study of spatial heterogeneity in lung cancer. Looking at the study overall: Detection consistently captured more beta-chain sequences than alpha-chain sequences. Broader study findings: Within tumors, counts of expanded alpha and beta TCRs tracked tumor mutation counts.

Germline-derived CDR1 and CDR2 are SGDLS and YYNGEE. The V segment lost 0 bases and the J segment 2 bases; nucleotides outside the gene matches: 6. There are 16 residues in the CDR3. Documented time point: sample taken at primary tumor resection. Whole RNA was taken from tumor, nontumor lung or frozen PBMC; it was then sequenced unsorted. MiXCR, run by TCRdb on the 5' RACE reads, gives a single entry per CDR3 protein. In the table there are 15,000 to 20,000 distinct CDR3 sequences, around 6.2% of which are singletons. Sequencing used lung tumor tissue, obtained at surgery. This clonotype originated in a male donor with early-stage non-small cell lung cancer. This rearrangement joins TRBV9 to TRBJ2-7; 9 bases match TRBD2. The CDR3 protein is CASSVDGSGGAYEQYF. CDR3 sequence (DNA): TGTGCCAGCAGCGTAGACGGTAGCGGGGGAGCCTACGAGCAGTACTTC.